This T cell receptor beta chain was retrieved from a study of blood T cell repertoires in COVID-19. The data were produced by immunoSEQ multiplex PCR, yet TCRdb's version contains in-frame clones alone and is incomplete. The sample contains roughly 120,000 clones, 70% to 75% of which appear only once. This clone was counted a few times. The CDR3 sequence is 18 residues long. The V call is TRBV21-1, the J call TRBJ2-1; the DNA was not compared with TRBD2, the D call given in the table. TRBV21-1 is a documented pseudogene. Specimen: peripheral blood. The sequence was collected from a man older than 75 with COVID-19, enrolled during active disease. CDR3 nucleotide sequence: TGTGCCAGCAGCAAAAAGGGGGGACTAGCGGGAGTGTGGAATGAGCAGTTCTTC. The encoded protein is CASSKKGGLAGVWNEQFF.